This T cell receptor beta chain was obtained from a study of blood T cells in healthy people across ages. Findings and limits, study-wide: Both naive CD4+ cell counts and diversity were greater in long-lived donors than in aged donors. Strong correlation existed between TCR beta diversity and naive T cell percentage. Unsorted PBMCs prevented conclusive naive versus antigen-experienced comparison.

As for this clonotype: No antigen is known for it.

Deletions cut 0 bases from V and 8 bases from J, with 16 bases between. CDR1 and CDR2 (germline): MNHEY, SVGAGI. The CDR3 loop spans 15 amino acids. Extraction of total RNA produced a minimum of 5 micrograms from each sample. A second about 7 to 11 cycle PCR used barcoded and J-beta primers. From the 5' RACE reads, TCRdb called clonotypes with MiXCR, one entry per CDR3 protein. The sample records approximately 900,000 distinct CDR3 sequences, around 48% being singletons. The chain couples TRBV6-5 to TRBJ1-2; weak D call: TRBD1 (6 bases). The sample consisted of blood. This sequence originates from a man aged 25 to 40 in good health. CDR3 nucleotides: TGTGCCAGCAGTTACTCTACAGGGCCTAGGCGAGGCTACACCTTC. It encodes CASSYSTGPRRGYTF.